One and the same sample provided the 13 T cell receptor beta chains below, sequenced in a study of T cell responses to AZD1222 COVID-19 vaccine. Measured with immunoSEQ multiplex PCR; TCRdb has only the in-frame clones, and not every one. The sample contains around 150,000 clones, around nine tenths of which appear only once. The sequenced sample was peripheral blood, obtained on day 0 of AZD1222 vaccination. These receptors were taken from an adult in good health.

The chain carries TRBV3-1 (or the pseudogene TRBV3-2) and TRBJ2-3; 9 bases agree with TRBD2. Germline assignment: CDR1 LGHDT and CDR2 YNNKEL (reference sequence). Trimming at V came to 0 bases and at J to 6 bases, leaving 13 bases not matched to a gene. The CDR3 sequence is 18 residues long. The CDR3 sequence is CASSQDRESGRWGDTQYF. The CDR3, as DNA: TGTGCCAGCAGCCAAGATCGAGAGAGCGGGAGGTGGGGCGATACGCAGTATTTT.

This chain connects TRBV6-5 to TRBJ1-2; no definite D call. CDR1 is MNHEY and CDR2 is SVGAGI in the germline V gene. Trimming pared 9 bases from V and 9 bases from J, leaving 17 bases between. The CDR3 has 12 residues. The CDR3 spells CASSDEFGSYTF. The DNA of the CDR3 is TGTGCCAGTTCAGATGAATTCGGAAGCTACACCTTC.

This clone has a handful of counts. Additional DNA sequences in this sample encode the identical CDR3. The rearrangement links TRBV6-5 to TRBJ1-3; D is undetermined. Germline V gene data show CDR1 as MNHEY and CDR2 as SVGAGI. There are 13 residues in the CDR3. Trimming took 2 bases from V and 4 from J, leaving 6 bases between them. The CDR3 DNA follows: TGTGCCAGCAGTTACCCCGGGGGAAACACCATATATTTT. It encodes CASSYPGGNTIYF.

This rearrangement joins TRBV6-2 or TRBV6-3 to TRBJ2-5; D not certain. This CDR3 comprises 13 residues. V was clipped by 2 bases and J by 3 bases, with 7 bases between them. Germline V lookup: CDR1 MNHEY, CDR2 SVGEGT. CDR3 DNA sequence: TGTGCCAGCAGTTACCGAATAAAAGAGACCCAGTACTTC. Residues: CASSYRIKETQYF.

This rearrangement joins TRBV19 to TRBJ1-1, with TRBD1 matching 7 bases. J lost 8 bases, V lost 7 bases, and 10 bases had no gene match. The CDR3 is 13 residues long. Germline V CDR1 and CDR2: LNHDA, SQIVND (reference sequence). The CDR3 nucleotides read TGTGCCAGTACCTCCGACAGGGAGAGAGAAGCTTTCTTT. Amino acids: CASTSDREREAFF. Full variable domain (remainder filled in from reference TRBV19 and TRBJ1-1): DGGITQSPKYLFRKEGQNVTLSCEQNLNHDAMYWYRQDPGQGLRLIYYSQIVNDFQKGDIAEGYSVSREKKESFPLTVTSAQKNPTAFYLCASTSDREREAFFGQGTRLTVV.

The rearrangement links TRBV7-2 to TRBJ1-5; D gene unclear. CDR1 SGHTA and CDR2 FQGNSA come from the germline V gene. The CDR3 length is 15 residues. Trimming removed 6 bases from V and 2 bases from J, with 14 bases in between. The CDR3 spells CASSPDRGGNQPQHF. CDR3 coding DNA: TGTGCCAGCAGTCCTGACCGGGGTGGCAATCAGCCCCAGCATTTT.

The chain employs TRBV5-1 and TRBJ1-3; D not certain. Trimming took 4 bases from V and 0 from J, leaving 14 bases between them. The CDR3 is 16 amino acids. Germline V CDR1 and CDR2: SGHRS, YFSETQ. The CDR3 loop reads CASSQDPSSSGNTIYF. CDR3 DNA sequence: TGCGCCAGCAGCCAGGACCCATCGAGCTCTGGAAACACCATATATTTT.

This clone was observed once. The genes are TRBV6-1 and TRBJ2-3, with D uncertain. The germline gives CDR1 MNHNS, CDR2 SASEGT. CDR3 size: 14 residues. V dropped 0 bases and J dropped 0 bases, with 4 bases sitting between them. CDR3 amino acids: CASSEAWSTDTQYF. In nucleotides, the CDR3 is TGTGCCAGCAGTGAAGCGTGGAGCACAGATACGCAGTATTTT.

This chain connects TRBV3-1 (or the pseudogene TRBV3-2) to TRBJ1-1; D gene ambiguous. This CDR3 spans 12 amino acids. Trimming cost V 0 bases and J 7 bases, with 6 bases left between them. Germline CDR1 is LGHDT and CDR2 is YNNKEL (reference sequence). The DNA of the CDR3 is TGTGCCAGCAGCCAAGAGGGATATGAAGCTTTCTTT. Translated: CASSQEGYEAFF.

The J gene is TRBJ1-5, the V gene TRBV7-2; D ambiguous. V dropped 1 base and J dropped 4 bases, with 5 bases sitting between them. The CDR3 covers 13 residues. Germline V gives CDR1 SGHTA, CDR2 FQGNSA. CDR3 amino acids: CASSLGANQPQHF. The CDR3 coding sequence is TGTGCCAGCAGCTTAGGGGCAAATCAGCCCCAGCATTTT.

V gene TRBV19 combines with J gene TRBJ1-5, with a tentative D call TRBD1 (5 bases). The V gene's germline CDR1 is LNHDA and CDR2 SQIVND (reference sequence). This CDR3 has 14 amino acids. Deletions cut 10 bases from V and 8 bases from J, with 21 bases between. The CDR3 protein is CATMGGHLLKPQHF. The CDR3 DNA follows: TGTGCCACAATGGGTGGACACCTCTTAAAGCCCCAGCATTTT.

J is TRBJ1-6 and V is TRBV27; D is possibly TRBD1 (6 bases). Per germline, CDR1 MNHEY and CDR2 SMNVEV (reference sequence). The CDR3 spans 13 residues. V was cut by 6 bases and J by 8 bases, with 11 bases left in between. CDR3 DNA sequence: TGTGCCAGCAGAGGGGGAGGTGATTCACCCCTCCACTTT. Protein product: CASRGGGDSPLHF.

The chain combines TRBV14 with TRBJ1-2, with D tentatively TRBD1 (6 bases). The germline V gene encodes CDR1 SGHDN and CDR2 FVKESK. Trimming removed 4 bases at V and 3 bases at J, with 12 bases between. The CDR3 consists of 14 residues. DNA for the CDR3: TGTGCCAGCAGCCCACCTGACAGGTACTATGGCTACACCTTC. This codes for CASSPPDRYYGYTF. Full variable domain (missing parts from reference TRBV14 and TRBJ1-2): EAGVTQFPSHSVIEKGQTVTLRCDPISGHDNLYWYRRVMGKEIKFLLHFVKESKQDESGMPNNRFLAERTGGTYSTLKVQPAELEDSGVYFCASSPPDRYYGYTFGSGTRLTVV.